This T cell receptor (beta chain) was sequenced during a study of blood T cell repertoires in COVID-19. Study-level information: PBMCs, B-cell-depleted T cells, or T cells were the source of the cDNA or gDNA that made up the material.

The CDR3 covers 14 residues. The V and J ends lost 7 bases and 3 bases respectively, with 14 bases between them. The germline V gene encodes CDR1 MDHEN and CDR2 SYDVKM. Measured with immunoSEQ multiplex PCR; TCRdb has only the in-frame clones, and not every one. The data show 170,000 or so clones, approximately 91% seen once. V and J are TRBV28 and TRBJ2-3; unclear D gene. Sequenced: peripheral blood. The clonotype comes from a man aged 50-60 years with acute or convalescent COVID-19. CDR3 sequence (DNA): TGTGCCAGCATCGGTGAGAGGCAGACAGATACGCAGTATTTT. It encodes CASIGERQTDTQYF.